The T cell receptor (beta chain) under discussion was sequenced for a study of blood T cell repertoires in COVID-19. Study as a whole: The origin of the acute and convalescent COVID-19 samples was the United States, Italy and Spain. PBMCs, B-cell-depleted T cells, or T cells were the source of the cDNA or gDNA that made up the material.

Study processing details: Quantification of nucleated cells was approximated via reference gene primer amplification. TCRdb's copy holds only in-frame clones and misses some; the assay was immunoSEQ multiplex PCR. The V and J calls and clone size come from that table; D and trimming were worked out from the DNA. Of 300,000 to 400,000 clones listed, approximately 86% are singletons. Germline-derived CDR1 and CDR2 are LGHNA and YNFKEQ. CDR3 length: 19 amino acids. V lost 4 bases, J lost 2 bases, and 13 bases stayed unmatched. This clone has just one count. Everyone who took part was roughly 18 to 89 years old, and they came from over 20 US areas.

The V and J genes are TRBV4-2 and TRBJ2-3, with 12 bases that match TRBD2. The sequence was obtained from a middle-aged woman with acute COVID-19. The sequenced material came from PBMCs or T cells enriched from blood (not recorded which). CDR3 region: CASSRGQLAGGRVTDTQYF. The CDR3 coding sequence is TGTGCCAGCAGCCGGGGGCAACTAGCGGGAGGTCGGGTCACAGATACGCAGTATTTT.